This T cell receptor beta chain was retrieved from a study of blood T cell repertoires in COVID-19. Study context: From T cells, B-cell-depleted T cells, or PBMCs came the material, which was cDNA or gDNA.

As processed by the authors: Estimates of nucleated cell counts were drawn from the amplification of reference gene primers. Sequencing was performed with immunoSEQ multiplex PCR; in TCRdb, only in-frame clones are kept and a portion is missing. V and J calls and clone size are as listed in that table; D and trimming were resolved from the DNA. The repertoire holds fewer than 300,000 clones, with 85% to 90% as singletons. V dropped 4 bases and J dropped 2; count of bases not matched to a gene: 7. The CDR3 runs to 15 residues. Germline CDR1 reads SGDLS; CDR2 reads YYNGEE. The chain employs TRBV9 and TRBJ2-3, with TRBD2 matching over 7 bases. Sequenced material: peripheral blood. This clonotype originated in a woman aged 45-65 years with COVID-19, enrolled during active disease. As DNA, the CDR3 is TGTGCCAGCAGCCGACGGGAGGATCCCACAGATACGCAGTATTTT. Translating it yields CASSRREDPTDTQYF.